Following are 6 T cell receptor beta chains from one sample sequenced in a study of cytomegalovirus exposure and HLA in healthy donors (dated by TCRdb to the late 2010s). The library was prepared using the immunoSEQ multiplex PCR assay. For the multiplex PCR, a mixture combining 60 forward primers for TCR Vbeta segments and 13 reverse primers for TCR Jbeta segments was used. TCRdb retrieved this table from immuneACCESS and kept in-frame rearrangements only. Not all clones are present; in checked studies, unresolved V genes account for under half, and no reason is known for the remainder. The table for this sample records around 200,000 clones. Of the sample, about 0.79% is held by the ten largest clones. The sequenced sample consisted of PBMCs. These receptor sequences come from a woman under 30 in good health and CMV-seropositive.

This rearrangement joins TRBV7-3 to TRBJ1-1; D remains unclear. Trimming stripped 2 bases from V and 1 base from J, with 5 bases between. This CDR3 is built from 13 residues. In germline, CDR1 is SGHTA, CDR2 FQGTGA. The CDR3 region has the DNA TGTGCCAGCAGCTTACTAGGGAACACTGAAGCTTTCTTT. This gives the protein CASSLLGNTEAFF.

J is TRBJ2-5 and V is TRBV11-3, with unresolved D. This CDR3 is 12 amino acids long. V was trimmed by 5 bases and J by 5 bases, leaving 9 bases between them. Germline assignment: CDR1 SGHNT and CDR2 YENEEA. As DNA, the CDR3 is TGTGCCAGCAGCCGAATGCGGGAGACCCAGTACTTC. Encoded protein: CASSRMRETQYF.

J is TRBJ2-1 and V is TRBV11-2; TRBD1 might be the D (7 bases). Trimming pared 4 bases from V and 7 bases from J, leaving 20 bases between. The CDR3 consists of 16 residues. Germline V gene sequence: CDR1 SGHAT, CDR2 FQNNGV. The CDR3 sequence: CASSSAWDPGGNEQFF. In DNA form, the CDR3 reads TGTGCCAGCAGCTCAGCCTGGGACCCAGGGGGGAATGAGCAGTTCTTC.

V gene TRBV10-2 combines with J gene TRBJ2-1, with D possibly being TRBD2 (5 bases). The CDR3 totals 15 residues. Germline CDR1 WSHSY, CDR2 SAAADI. V was cut by 3 bases and J by 7 bases, with 16 bases left in between. CDR3 region: CASSDASRQGNEQFF. CDR3 coding DNA: TGCGCCAGCAGTGATGCTAGCCGTCAAGGGAATGAGCAGTTCTTC.

The chain carries TRBV5-1 and TRBJ2-1; the match to TRBD2 covers 10 bases. The V and J ends lost 0 bases and 5 bases, in that order; junction bases with no gene match: 5. This CDR3 spans 16 amino acids. Germline V gene data show CDR1 as SGHRS and CDR2 as YFSETQ. The CDR3 sequence is CASSLAGSGGHNEQFF. As DNA, the CDR3 is TGCGCCAGCAGCTTGGCCGGTAGCGGGGGGCACAATGAGCAGTTCTTC.

The rearrangement uses TRBV19 and TRBJ1-2; a possible D gene is TRBD1 (6 bases). Per the germline V gene, CDR1 is LNHDA and CDR2 is SQIVND (reference sequence). V lost 4 bases and J lost 2, with 14 bases in between. The CDR3 totals 15 residues. The CDR3 is CASSSPSQGNYGYTF. The CDR3 DNA reads as TGTGCCAGTAGTAGCCCTTCCCAGGGGAACTATGGCTACACCTTC.